The rows below give T cell receptor beta chains drawn from one sample of a study of cytomegalovirus exposure and HLA in healthy donors. The protocol was immunoSEQ multiplex PCR, while the TCRdb copy is restricted to in-frame clones and leaves out a portion. The profile covers more than 95,000 clones, with approximately 84% appearing a single time and around 5.3% taken by the ten largest. Material for sequencing was PBMCs. Source of these receptors: a male donor in good health and CMV-seronegative. The CDR3 runs from the conserved cysteine through the conserved F or W. The order of the fields is D gene, V gene, clone size, J gene, CDR3 DNA, CDR3 protein. D genes are given only for firm matches. Clone size is stated in some rows and not others, as once, few, many or a class when expanded.

>TRBD1|TRBV5-4|NA|TRBJ1-5
TGTGCCAGCAGCTTGAGTGGACAGGGGGGCGAGCCCCAGCATTTT
CASSLSGQGGEPQHF
>NA|TRBV29-1|NA|TRBJ2-2
TGCAGCGTTTGGACAGGCGGGGACTCCGGGGAGCTGTTTTTT
CSVWTGGDSGELFF
>NA|TRBV7-9|NA|TRBJ1-1
TGTGCCAGCAGCTTTCAGCCCGGCAGGGCGAACACTGAAGCTTTCTTT
CASSFQPGRANTEAFF
>TRBD1|TRBV19|few|TRBJ1-5
TGTGCCAGTAGGCTACCGGGACAGGGGGTCAATCAGCCCCAGCATTTT
CASRLPGQGVNQPQHF
>NA|TRBV5-1|NA|TRBJ1-1
TGCGCCAGCAGCCGCACGGGGGAGACTGAAGCTTTCTTT
CASSRTGETEAFF
>NA|TRBV6-5|few|TRBJ2-7
TGTGCCAGCCGCGGTGGAGGACCCTACGAGCAGTACTTC
CASRGGGPYEQYF
>TRBD2|TRBV15|NA|TRBJ2-5
TGTGCCACCCGAGAAGGGACTAGCGTGGAGACCCAGTACTTC
CATREGTSVETQYF
>NA|TRBV7-9|NA|TRBJ1-1
TGTGCCAGCAGCTTAATCGGCACTGAAGCTTTCTTT
CASSLIGTEAFF
>NA|TRBV19|NA|TRBJ2-1
TGTGCCAGTAGTTGGGGCGAGCGGGCCTACAATGAGCAGTTCTTC
CASSWGERAYNEQFF
>NA|TRBV9|NA|TRBJ2-2
TGTGCCAGCAGCGTATGGGGCGGGACCGCGGGGACCGGGGAGCTGTTTTTT
CASSVWGGTAGTGELFF
>TRBD1|TRBV10-3|NA|TRBJ1-4
TGTGCCATCAGTGACTATCCGGGACAGCAAACAACTAATGAAAAACTGTTTTTT
CAISDYPGQQTTNEKLFF
>NA|TRBV29-1|NA|TRBJ2-2
TGCAGCGTAGCAAGAGTCACAGGGATTGGCGGGGAGCTGTTTTTT
CSVARVTGIGGELFF
>NA|TRBV4-2|NA|TRBJ2-1
TGTGCCAGCAGCCAAGACCTAGCAGGTAATGAGCAGTTCTTC
CASSQDLAGNEQFF
>TRBD2|TRBV5-8|NA|TRBJ2-1
TGTGCCAGCAGCTTGCGGGGCGGGAGGGAGTACAATGAGCAGTTCTTC
CASSLRGGREYNEQFF
>NA|TRBV4-3|few|TRBJ1-2
TGCGCCAGCAGCCAATCAACAGGGATCGATGGCTACACCTTC
CASSQSTGIDGYTF
>NA|TRBV6-5|NA|TRBJ2-7
TGTGCCAGCACCTCGAGCTCCTACGAGCAGTACTTC
CASTSSSYEQYF
>TRBD1|TRBV6-4|NA|TRBJ2-3
TGTGCCAGCAGTGCGACAGGGGGCGGCACAGATACGCAGTATTTT
CASSATGGGTDTQYF
>TRBD1|TRBV5-1|NA|TRBJ1-4
TGCGCCAGCAGCGGTACAGGGGGGTCGGGAGAAAAACTGTTTTTT
CASSGTGGSGEKLFF
>TRBD1|TRBV7-9|few|TRBJ1-4
TGTGCCATCACTCAGGGGGCTTCTACTAATGAAAAACTGTTTTTT
CAITQGASTNEKLFF
>NA|TRBV19|once|TRBJ1-2
TGTGCCAGTAGCGAGACGGCGGTCTATGGCTACACCTTC
CASSETAVYGYTF
>TRBD2|TRBV5-1|NA|TRBJ2-3
TGCGCCAGCAGCTCCGGGGGGGGCGGACCTGGCACAGATACGCAGTATTTT
CASSSGGGGPGTDTQYF
>TRBD2|TRBV7-2|NA|TRBJ2-3
TGTGCCAGCAGCCCCTGGGACTACCTTAATACGCAGTATTTT
CASSPWDYLNTQYF
>NA|TRBV6-5|NA|TRBJ2-3
TGTGCCAGCACAAGGGGGGATACGCAGTATTTT
CASTRGDTQYF
>NA|TRBV4-1|NA|TRBJ2-1
TGCGCCAGCAGCCAAGAACGACAGGTTATCTATGAGCAGTTCTTC
CASSQERQVIYEQFF
>TRBD1|TRBV7-9|few|TRBJ1-1
TGTGCCAGCAGCCGCGATGGACAGGGAGGCACTGAAGCTTTCTTT
CASSRDGQGGTEAFF
>NA|TRBV28|NA|TRBJ1-5
TGTGCCAGCAGTTTATTGCAGGGAAGCAATCAGCCCCAGCATTTT
CASSLLQGSNQPQHF
>NA|TRBV29-1|NA|TRBJ2-7
TGCAGCGTCGCAAACCCCGGACGGGGCTCCTACGAGCAGTACTTC
CSVANPGRGSYEQYF
>TRBD2|TRBV7-9|NA|TRBJ2-7
TGTGCCACTCGACAGGGACTAGCGGCGGGCGAGCAGTACTTC
CATRQGLAAGEQYF
>TRBD2|TRBV2|NA|TRBJ2-5
TGTGCCAGCAACGCTCTCGGGACTACCGCAGAGACCCAGTACTTC
CASNALGTTAETQYF
>TRBD1|TRBV5-1|few|TRBJ2-1
TGCGCCAGCAGCTTCAAGCAACAGGGGTTCACGAAGAATGAGCAGTTCTTC
CASSFKQQGFTKNEQFF
>TRBD1|TRBV2|NA|TRBJ1-6
TGTGCCGGGGGATTGACAGGGGGCGGTTCACCCCTCCACTTT
CAGGLTGGGSPLHF
>NA|TRBV28|NA|TRBJ2-7
TGTGCCAGCCGAGTCTCCCTTAGCGCAAGCTCCTACGAGCAGTACTTC
CASRVSLSASSYEQYF
>NA|TRBV19|NA|TRBJ1-5
TGTGCCAGTAACTTCGACAGTATATCTCAGCCCCAGCATTTT
CASNFDSISQPQHF
>TRBD1|TRBV7-2|NA|TRBJ2-5
TGTGCCAGCAGCATAAGGACAGGACAAGAGACCCAGTACTTC
CASSIRTGQETQYF
>NA|TRBV6-1|NA|TRBJ1-5
TGTGCCAGCAGTGCCGGACATAATCAGCCCCAGCATTTT
CASSAGHNQPQHF
>TRBD1|TRBV28|NA|TRBJ1-5
TGTGCCAGCAGTCCACAATTAGACAGGGGTGGCAATCAGCCCCAGCATTTT
CASSPQLDRGGNQPQHF
>TRBD1|TRBV13|NA|TRBJ2-2
TGTGCCAGCAGCTTTCTTCGACAGGGTAACACCGGGGAGCTGTTTTTT
CASSFLRQGNTGELFF
>NA|TRBV9|NA|TRBJ2-7
TGTGCCAGCAGCCCCCAGGGGTCAACCTACGAGCAGTACTTC
CASSPQGSTYEQYF
>NA|TRBV6-5|NA|TRBJ2-1
TGTGCCAGCAGTTACTCGATGGCTAGTAGTTACAATGAGCAGTTCTTC
CASSYSMASSYNEQFF
>TRBD2|TRBV6-1|NA|TRBJ2-1
TGTGCCAGCAGTGAGCGGGACTATCTATACAATGAGCAGTTCTTC
CASSERDYLYNEQFF
>TRBD2|TRBV7-2|NA|TRBJ2-4
TGTGCCAGCAGCCGGGACTACTCCGAGGACATTCAGTACTTC
CASSRDYSEDIQYF
>NA|TRBV16|few|TRBJ2-7
TGTGCCAGCAGCCAAAGACTCGAGTCCTACGAGCAGTACTTC
CASSQRLESYEQYF
>NA|TRBV6-4|NA|TRBJ2-3
TGTGCCAGCCCGGATGGTAGCCGGGCAGATACGCAGTATTTT
CASPDGSRADTQYF
>TRBD2|TRBV4-1|once|TRBJ2-1
TGCGCCAGCAGCCACCCGGGGAGGGGAGGAATGACTGAGCAGTTCTTC
CASSHPGRGGMTEQFF
>TRBD2|TRBV27|NA|TRBJ2-7
TGTGCCAGCAGTTTTTTACTAGCGGGAGGCTCCTACGAGCAGTACTTC
CASSFLLAGGSYEQYF
>NA|TRBV19|NA|TRBJ2-2
TGTGCCAGTAGTACCACGGGACACCGAGGCGCGAACACCGGGGAGCTGTTTTTT
CASSTTGHRGANTGELFF